The 8 T cell receptor beta chains below all came from one sample that was sequenced in a study of T cells in Graves' hyperthyroidism and ophthalmopathy. Amplification of TCR beta CDR3 regions used RNA as the template. Primed by the HTBI set, a first-round RT-PCR was run on the TCR CDR3. TCRdb used MiXCR to reprocess the multiplex PCR reads, holding one entry per CDR3 protein. Of some 250,000 distinct CDR3 sequences listed, more than 12% were seen once; the top ten hold roughly 14%. The sequenced sample consisted of blood. Receptors originate from a woman aged 40 to 55 with Graves' hyperthyroidism that later progressed to Graves' ophthalmopathy.

This clonotype appeared many times. The chain links TRBV12-3 or TRBV12-4 to TRBJ2-3; D is possibly TRBD2 (7 bases). This CDR3 comprises 15 residues. V was trimmed by 5 bases and J by 4 bases, leaving 16 bases between them. CDR3 sequence (DNA): TGTGCCAGCAGTGGGGAGGGGGTGCGGGCAGATACGCAGTATTTT. Protein product: CASSGEGVRADTQYF.

This chain links TRBV28 with TRBJ2-5; TRBD1 matches at 10 bases. This CDR3 spans 16 amino acids. CDR1 and CDR2 from the germline V gene are MDHEN and SYDVKM. The J segment lost 0 bases and the V segment lost 6 bases, leaving 7 bases of the junction unmatched. The CDR3 reads CASRDDRGLDQETQYF. CDR3 coding DNA: TGTGCCAGCAGAGACGACAGGGGGCTAGACCAAGAGACCCAGTACTTC.

Ten or more counts support this clonotype. The chain is built from TRBV12-3 or TRBV12-4 and TRBJ2-7; 7 positions match TRBD2. Trimming at V came to 6 bases and at J to 0 bases, leaving 5 bases not matched to a gene. The CDR3 extends over 14 amino acids. DNA for the CDR3: TGTGCCAGCAGAGTAGCGGGCTACTCCTACGAGCAGTACTTC. This encodes CASRVAGYSYEQYF.

As regards this clonotype: This may arise from a read error, as a much more abundant clone is one base away. This chain joins TRBV7-8 and TRBJ2-5; 7 bases line up with TRBD2. The germline V gene encodes CDR1 SGHVS and CDR2 FQNEAQ. This CDR3 has 13 residues. CDR3 coding DNA: TGTGCCAGCAGCCCACGGGCGGGAGAGGCCCAGTACTTC. This translates into CASSPRAGEAQYF.

There are many counts of this clonotype. The V call is TRBV28, the J call TRBJ2-3, with 9 bases aligning to TRBD1. Germline assignment: CDR1 MDHEN and CDR2 SYDVKM. Trimming at V came to 5 bases and at J to 4 bases, leaving 7 bases not matched to a gene. This CDR3 region has 15 residues. In DNA form, the CDR3 reads TGTGCCAGCAGTACGGACAGGGGTGCATCAGATACGCAGTATTTT. Translated: CASSTDRGASDTQYF.

The chain carries TRBV9 and TRBJ2-1, with D perhaps matching TRBD1 (6 bases). Trimming took off 0 bases at V and 4 bases at J, with 29 bases between the two ends. The CDR3 runs 21 residues. The germline gives CDR1 SGDLS, CDR2 YYNGEE. The CDR3 here is CASSVATFTVPAGTPYNEQFF. DNA of the CDR3: TGTGCCAGCAGCGTAGCTACCTTCACCGTACCGGCAGGGACACCTTACAATGAGCAGTTCTTC.

This clonotype was found many times. The J gene is TRBJ2-3, the V gene TRBV29-1; 13 bases are shared with TRBD2. CDR3 length: 16 amino acids. J lost 5 bases, V lost 2 bases, and 7 bases had no gene match. Germline V gene lookup returns CDR1 SQVTM and CDR2 ANQGSEA. The CDR3 reads CSVEFSRLAGGDTQYF. The CDR3 coding sequence is TGCAGCGTTGAATTTTCCCGACTAGCGGGGGGAGATACGCAGTATTTT.

This clonotype was seen many times. The chain uses TRBV20-1 and TRBJ1-1, with a weak D call TRBD1 (5 bases). CDR3 length: 14 residues. Trimming pared 5 bases from V and 1 base from J, leaving 14 bases between. Germline V gives CDR1 DFQATT, CDR2 SNEGSKA (reference sequence). The CDR3 is CSALPGGGNTEAFF. DNA for the CDR3: TGCAGTGCTCTGCCCGGGGGAGGGAACACTGAAGCTTTCTTT.